The sequence of this T cell receptor (beta chain) was determined in a study of T-cell memory formation after mild COVID-19. Barcoded TCR alpha and TCR beta cDNA libraries with UMIs came from 5'RACE using constant-segment primers. TCRdb ran MiXCR on the 5' RACE reads and lists one entry per CDR3 protein. The table shows 190,000 or so distinct CDR3 sequences, with roughly 30% occurring only once. This CDR3 is built from 12 residues. The V gene's germline CDR1 is DFQATT and CDR2 SNEGSKA (reference sequence). The V end lost 1 base, the J end lost 1 base, and 4 bases lay between the germline ends. The J gene is TRBJ2-5, the V gene TRBV20-1; no firm D call. This TCR was recovered from an adult woman who had mild COVID-19 (a few samples of this study predate the infection). Cell type and time point are not known. Sample: PBMCs or a T cell subset sorted from them (not recorded which). The DNA of the CDR3 is TGCAGTGCTAGAGGTCCCCAAGAGACCCAGTACTTC. It encodes CSARGPQETQYF.